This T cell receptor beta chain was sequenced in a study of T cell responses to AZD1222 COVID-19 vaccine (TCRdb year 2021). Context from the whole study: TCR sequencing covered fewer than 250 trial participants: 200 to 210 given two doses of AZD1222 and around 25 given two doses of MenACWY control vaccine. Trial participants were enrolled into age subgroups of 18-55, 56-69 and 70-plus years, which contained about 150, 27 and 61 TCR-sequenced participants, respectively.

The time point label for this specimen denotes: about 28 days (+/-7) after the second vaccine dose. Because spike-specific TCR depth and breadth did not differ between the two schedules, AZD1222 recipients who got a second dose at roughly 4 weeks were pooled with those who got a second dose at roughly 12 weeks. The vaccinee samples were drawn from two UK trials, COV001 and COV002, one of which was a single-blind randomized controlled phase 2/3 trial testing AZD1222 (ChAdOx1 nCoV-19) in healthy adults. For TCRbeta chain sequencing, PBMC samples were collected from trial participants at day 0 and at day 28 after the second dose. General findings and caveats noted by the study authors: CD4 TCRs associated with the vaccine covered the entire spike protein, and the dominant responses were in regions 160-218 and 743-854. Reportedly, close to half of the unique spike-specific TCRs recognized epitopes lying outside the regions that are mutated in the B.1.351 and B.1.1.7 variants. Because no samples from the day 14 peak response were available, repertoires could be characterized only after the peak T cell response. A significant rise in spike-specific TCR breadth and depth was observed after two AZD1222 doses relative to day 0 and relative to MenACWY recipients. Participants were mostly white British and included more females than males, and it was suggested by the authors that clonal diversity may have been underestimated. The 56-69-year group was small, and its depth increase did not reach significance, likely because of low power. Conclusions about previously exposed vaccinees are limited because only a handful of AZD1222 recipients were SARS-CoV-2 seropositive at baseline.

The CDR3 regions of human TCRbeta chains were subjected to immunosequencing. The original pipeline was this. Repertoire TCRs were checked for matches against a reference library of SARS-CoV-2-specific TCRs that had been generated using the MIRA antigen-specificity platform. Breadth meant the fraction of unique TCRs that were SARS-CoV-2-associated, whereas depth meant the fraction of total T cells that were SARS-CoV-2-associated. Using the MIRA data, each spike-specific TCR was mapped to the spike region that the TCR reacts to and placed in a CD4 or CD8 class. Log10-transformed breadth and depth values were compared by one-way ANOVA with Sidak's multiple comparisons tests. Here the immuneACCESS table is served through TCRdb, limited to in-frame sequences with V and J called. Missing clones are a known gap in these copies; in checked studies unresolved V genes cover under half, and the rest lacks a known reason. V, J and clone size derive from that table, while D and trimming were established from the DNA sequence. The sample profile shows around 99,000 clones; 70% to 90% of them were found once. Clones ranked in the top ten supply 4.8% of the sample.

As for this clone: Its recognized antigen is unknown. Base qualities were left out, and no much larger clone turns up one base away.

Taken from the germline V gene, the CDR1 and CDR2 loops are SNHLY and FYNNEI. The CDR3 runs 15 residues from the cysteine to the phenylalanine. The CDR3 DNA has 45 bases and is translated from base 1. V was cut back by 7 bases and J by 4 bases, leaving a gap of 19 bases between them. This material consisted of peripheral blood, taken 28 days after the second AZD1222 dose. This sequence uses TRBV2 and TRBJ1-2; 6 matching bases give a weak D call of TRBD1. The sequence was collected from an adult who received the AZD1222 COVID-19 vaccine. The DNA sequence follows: TGTGCCAGCACCGTCCTTCCCAGGGGAGGCTATGGCTACACCTTC. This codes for CASTVLPRGGYGYTF.